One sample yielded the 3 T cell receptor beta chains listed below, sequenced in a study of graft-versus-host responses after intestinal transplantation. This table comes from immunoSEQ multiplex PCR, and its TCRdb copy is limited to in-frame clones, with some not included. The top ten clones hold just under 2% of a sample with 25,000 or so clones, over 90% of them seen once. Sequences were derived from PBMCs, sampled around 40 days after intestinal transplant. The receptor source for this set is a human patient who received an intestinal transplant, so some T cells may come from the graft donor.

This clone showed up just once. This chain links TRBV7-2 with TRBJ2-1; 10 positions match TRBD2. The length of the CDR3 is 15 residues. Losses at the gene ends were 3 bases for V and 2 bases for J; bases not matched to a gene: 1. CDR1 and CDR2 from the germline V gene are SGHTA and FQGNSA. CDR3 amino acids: CASSFLAGAYNEQFF. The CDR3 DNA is TGTGCCAGCAGCTTTCTAGCGGGGGCCTACAATGAGCAGTTCTTC.

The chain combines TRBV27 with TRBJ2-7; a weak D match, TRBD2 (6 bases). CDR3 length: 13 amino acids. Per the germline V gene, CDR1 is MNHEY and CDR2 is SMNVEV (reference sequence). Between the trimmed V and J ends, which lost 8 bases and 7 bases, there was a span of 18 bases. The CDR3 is CASSQPPAGEQYF. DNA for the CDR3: TGTGCCAGCTCCCAGCCCCCGGCGGGGGAGCAGTACTTC.

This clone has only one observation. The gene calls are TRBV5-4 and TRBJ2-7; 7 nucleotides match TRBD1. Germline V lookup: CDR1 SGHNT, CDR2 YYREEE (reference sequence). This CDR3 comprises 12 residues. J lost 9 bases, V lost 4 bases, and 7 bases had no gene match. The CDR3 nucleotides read TGTGCCAGCAGCATGACAGGGCTGGGGCAGTACTTC. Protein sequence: CASSMTGLGQYF.